Each of the 32 T cell receptor beta chains below was sequenced from the same sample in a study of response to subunit inactivated influenza vaccine. TCRdb re-called the RT-PCR reads through MiXCR, storing one row per CDR3 protein. Altogether approximately 500,000 distinct CDR3 sequences are present, over 10% being singletons, with the ten largest covering around 12%. This specimen was PBMCs from blood, taken 35 to 45 days after vaccination. The origin of the receptors is a man aged 45-60 years who received an inactivated influenza vaccine.

This clonotype showed up just a few times. This chain joins TRBV7-9 and TRBJ1-3; 7 nucleotides agree with TRBD1. V trimming: 5 bases; J trimming: 0 bases; junction bases outside the gene matches: 7. This CDR3 contains 16 residues. Germline assignment: CDR1 SEHNR and CDR2 FQNEAQ (reference sequence). CDR3 region: CASSAKGTASGNTIYF. Written as DNA, the CDR3 is TGTGCCAGCAGCGCGAAAGGGACAGCCTCTGGAAACACCATATATTTT.

V usage is TRBV5-1 and J usage is TRBJ2-7; tentatively, D is TRBD1 (6 bases). The germline V gene encodes CDR1 SGHRS and CDR2 YFSETQ. Trimming took off 0 bases at V and 4 bases at J, with 11 bases between the two ends. The CDR3 is 14 residues long. CDR3 nucleotides: TGCGCCAGCAGCTTGGACAGGGTCAAATACGAGCAGTACTTC. Translating it yields CASSLDRVKYEQYF.

The chain joins TRBV7-2 to TRBJ2-1, with 10 bases lining up with TRBD2. Germline V CDR1 and CDR2: SGHTA, FQGNSA. The CDR3 is 15 residues long. With V trimmed by 4 bases and J by 7 bases, 7 bases remained unmatched. The CDR3 coding sequence is TGTGCCAGCAGCTCGCTAGCGGGGGTTAAGAATGAGCAGTTCTTC. It is translated as CASSSLAGVKNEQFF.

To note about this clonotype: A junction boundary mismatches the germline segment, possibly from a read error. V usage is TRBV15 and J usage is TRBJ2-7; D might be TRBD2 (6 bases). CDR1 and CDR2 (germline): LNHNV, YYDKDF (reference sequence). The CDR3 consists of 16 residues. The CDR3 is CATSGDRAGTPYEQYF. In DNA form, the CDR3 reads TGTGCCACCAGCGGAGATCGGGCGGGGACCCCCTACGAGCAGTACTTC.

The rearrangement links TRBV4-2 to TRBJ1-4; D may be TRBD1 (5 bases). Trimming cost V 0 bases and J 4 bases, with 12 bases left between them. This CDR3 has 16 residues. Germline V CDR1 and CDR2: LGHNA, YNFKEQ. The CDR3 sequence is CASSQDTGDLNEKLFF. The CDR3 DNA reads as TGTGCCAGCAGCCAAGATACGGGGGATCTTAATGAAAAACTGTTTTTT.

The V gene is TRBV3-1, the J gene TRBJ2-2; D gene unclear. The CDR3 totals 17 residues. Germline-derived CDR1 and CDR2 are LGHDT and YNNKEL (reference sequence). V was trimmed by 11 bases and J by 0 bases, leaving 22 bases between them. CDR3 amino acids: CAFSFNIFASNTGELFF. CDR3 bases: TGTGCCTTCAGTTTCAATATCTTTGCTTCGAACACCGGGGAGCTGTTTTTT. Full variable domain (rest looked up from reference TRBV3-1 and TRBJ2-2): DTAVSQTPKYLVTQMGNDKSIKCEQNLGHDTMYWYKQDSKKFLKIMFSYNNKELIINETVPNRFSPKSPDKAHLNLHINSLELGDSAVYFCAFSFNIFASNTGELFFGEGSRLTVL.

This clonotype was observed at least ten times. The CDR3 DNA sequence: TGCAGTGCGTACGACAGGAGTTCGGGTCAGCCCCAGCATTTT. This gives the protein CSAYDRSSGQPQHF. The chain employs TRBV20-1 and TRBJ1-5; a possible D gene is TRBD1 (6 bases). This CDR3 is 14 amino acids long. V lost 6 bases and J 6 bases, leaving 18 bases between the germline ends. CDR1 is DFQATT, CDR2 SNEGSKA, per germline (reference sequence).

The rearrangement links TRBV11-2 to TRBJ2-3; no clear D. Trimming took 0 bases from V and 0 from J, leaving 13 bases between them. This CDR3 spans 17 amino acids. Germline CDR1 is SGHAT and CDR2 is FQNNGV. The CDR3 is CASSLDVSWVSTDTQYF. CDR3 nucleotide sequence: TGTGCCAGCAGCTTAGACGTGTCGTGGGTGAGCACAGATACGCAGTATTTT.

As for this clonotype: One end of the junction varies from germline; a read error may be responsible. J is TRBJ2-1 and V is TRBV20-1, with a tentative D call TRBD2 (5 bases). The CDR3 length is 12 residues. The germline V gene encodes CDR1 DFQATT and CDR2 SNEGSKA (reference sequence). The CDR3 sequence: CSARASLREHFF. For the CDR3, the DNA is TGCAGTGCTAGGGCTAGCCTCCGTGAGCACTTCTTC.

This clonotype occurred a few times. CDR3 nucleotide sequence: TGTGCCAGCACACGGTCTGGGGCCAACGTCCTGACTTTC. It translates to CASTRSGANVLTF. This chain links TRBV28 with TRBJ2-6; D not certain. CDR3 length: 13 amino acids. V was shortened by 7 bases and J by 1 base, with 5 bases between the two germline ends. Germline CDR1 is MDHEN and CDR2 is SYDVKM.

This clonotype was found a few times. The chain joins TRBV18 to TRBJ2-5; 7 bases agree with TRBD1. Per germline, CDR1 KGHSH and CDR2 LQKENI. The CDR3 runs 15 residues. V lost 1 base to trimming and J lost 2 bases; unmatched junction nucleotides: 4. DNA for the CDR3: TGTGCCAGCTCACCACTGGACAGGACTCAAGAGACCCAGTACTTC. Translation gives CASSPLDRTQETQYF.

This clonotype was observed a handful of times. The CDR3 DNA sequence: TGCGCCAGCAGCCGACGACAGGGCGGAGGGGAAGCTTTCTTT. Its translation is CASSRRQGGGEAFF. The chain couples TRBV4-3 to TRBJ1-1; 7 nucleotides line up with TRBD1. Looked up from germline, CDR1 is LGHNA and CDR2 is YSLEER. This CDR3 comprises 14 residues. Trimming took 4 bases from V and 8 from J; bases not matched to a gene: 10.

This clonotype showed up many times. The gene calls are TRBV20-1 and TRBJ2-7; D gene unclear. V was pared by 4 bases and J by 3 bases, with 16 bases between. Germline V gene lookup returns CDR1 DFQATT and CDR2 SNEGSKA (reference sequence). The CDR3 has 14 residues. CDR3 nucleotide sequence: TGCAGTGCTAAAATCGGGTCTTCGGTCTACGAGCAGTACTTC. Its translation is CSAKIGSSVYEQYF.

This clonotype occurred many times. V and J are TRBV12-3 or TRBV12-4 and TRBJ2-5, with unresolved D. This CDR3 has 12 amino acids. Between the trimmed V and J ends, which lost 4 bases and 2 bases, there was a span of 5 bases. The CDR3 DNA reads as TGTGCCAGCAGTTGGAGACAAGAGACCCAGTACTTC. Translating gives CASSWRQETQYF.

The table lists this clonotype with a few counts. CDR3 protein: CSARGWGDALIAYEQYF. The CDR3 DNA reads as TGCAGTGCTAGAGGATGGGGGGACGCCCTTATCGCCTACGAGCAGTACTTC. This chain joins TRBV20-1 and TRBJ2-7; tentative D call: TRBD2 (6 bases). Germline CDR1 reads DFQATT; CDR2 reads SNEGSKA (reference sequence). The CDR3 runs to 17 residues. The V and J ends lost 1 base and 2 bases respectively, with 21 bases between them.

The rearrangement links TRBV5-6 to TRBJ2-3, with 11 bases aligning to TRBD2. Germline V CDR1 and CDR2: SGHDT, YYEEEE. The CDR3 has 19 residues. J gave up 0 bases and V 1 base, and 10 bases lay outside the gene matches. This CDR3 is CASSLFGLAGGPSTDTQYF. CDR3 sequence (DNA): TGTGCCAGCAGCTTGTTTGGGCTAGCGGGGGGTCCTAGCACAGATACGCAGTATTTT.

This clonotype was observed a handful of times. This sequence joins TRBV28 and TRBJ2-3; 7 nucleotides align to TRBD1. The CDR3 extends over 15 amino acids. V shed 5 bases, J shed 5 bases, and the junction held 10 bases outside the gene matches. CDR1 is MDHEN and CDR2 is SYDVKM in the germline V gene. CDR3 bases: TGTGCCAGCAGTCCGCCCAGGGGGTACGGAGATACGCAGTATTTT. Its translation: CASSPPRGYGDTQYF.

In this sample, this clonotype turned up a few times. This chain connects TRBV20-1 to TRBJ2-5; 7 nucleotides align to TRBD2. V lost 5 bases, J lost 4 bases, and 10 bases stayed unmatched. There are 14 residues in the CDR3. The V gene's germline CDR1 is DFQATT and CDR2 SNEGSKA (reference sequence). The chain's CDR3 is CSAGGSPNRETQYF. The CDR3 DNA follows: TGCAGTGCTGGCGGGAGCCCGAACCGAGAGACCCAGTACTTC.

J is TRBJ1-6 and V is TRBV5-1; D is possibly TRBD1 (5 bases). Looked up from germline, CDR1 is SGHRS and CDR2 is YFSETQ. The CDR3 has 15 residues. Trimming took off 4 bases at V and 10 bases at J, with 18 bases between the two ends. The CDR3 region has the DNA TGCGCCAGCAGCCTCCGGGACCCGAGGGAATCACCCCTCCACTTT. Its translation is CASSLRDPRESPLHF.

This clonotype was observed many times. The chain uses TRBV12-3 or TRBV12-4 and TRBJ1-3; D gene unclear. The V and J ends lost 6 bases and 0 bases respectively, with 12 bases between them. CDR3 size: 15 residues. The CDR3 region has the DNA TGTGCCAGCAGCGCCGGACTCTCCTCTGGAAACACCATATATTTT. This codes for CASSAGLSSGNTIYF.

On this clonotype: One end of the junction varies from germline; a read error may be responsible. V is TRBV12-3 or TRBV12-4 and J is TRBJ2-3, with 7 bases aligning to TRBD2. CDR3 length: 13 amino acids. The chain's CDR3 is CASTLLSGGTQYF. The CDR3 DNA follows: TGTGCCAGCACTTTACTCTCGGGAGGTACGCAGTATTTT.

Ten or more counts support this clonotype. The chain combines TRBV6-1 with TRBJ2-3; 8 bases are a match to TRBD2. CDR1 MNHNS and CDR2 SASEGT come from the germline V gene. The V and J ends lost 5 bases and 4 bases, in that order; junction bases with no gene match: 5. This CDR3 spans 14 amino acids. The CDR3 nucleotides read TGTGCCAGCAGTACCCCGGGAGGGGCAGATACGCAGTATTTT. This translates into CASSTPGGADTQYF.

The sample holds a few counts of this clonotype. The rearrangement uses TRBV29-1 and TRBJ2-1; D unresolved. CDR3 length equals 11 residues. Germline V gene sequence: CDR1 SQVTM, CDR2 ANQGSEA. V was cut by 5 bases and J by 8 bases, with 10 bases left in between. The CDR3 DNA reads TGCAGCGTTATTTTATACGATGAGCAGTTCTTC. Translation gives CSVILYDEQFF.

This clonotype was observed many times. This chain joins TRBV7-2 and TRBJ2-2; TRBD1 might be the D (6 bases). V shed 5 bases and J shed 0 bases, with 7 bases lying between them. The germline V gene encodes CDR1 SGHTA and CDR2 FQGNSA. The CDR3 runs to 14 residues. CDR3 in DNA: TGTGCCAGCAGCCGGACAGCGAACACCGGGGAGCTGTTTTTT. It yields the protein CASSRTANTGELFF. Drawing the rest from reference TRBV7-2 and TRBJ2-2, the complete variable domain is GAGVSQSPSNKVTEKGKDVELRCDPISGHTALYWYRQSLGQGLEFLIYFQGNSAPDKSGLPSDRFSAERTGGSVSTLTIQRTQQEDSAVYLCASSRTANTGELFFGEGSRLTVL.

The chain is built from TRBV24-1 and TRBJ2-1; TRBD2 matches 13 bases. J gave up 4 bases and V 12 bases, and 5 bases lay outside the gene matches. Per germline, CDR1 KGHDR and CDR2 SFDVKD. This CDR3 spans 14 amino acids. CDR3 sequence reads: CAVGTSGVYNEQFF. Written as DNA, the CDR3 is TGTGCCGTCGGGACTAGCGGGGTTTACAATGAGCAGTTCTTC.

This chain uses TRBV7-3 with TRBJ2-1; D is possibly TRBD2 (5 bases). CDR1 and CDR2 (germline): SGHTA, FQGTGA. The CDR3 totals 13 residues. Trimming shortened V by 5 bases and J by 4 bases, and 9 bases separated the two germline ends. The CDR3 protein is CASSRTSYNEQFF. Written as DNA, the CDR3 is TGTGCCAGCAGCCGCACTAGTTACAATGAGCAGTTCTTC.

This chain uses TRBV4-3 with TRBJ1-2, with a tentative D call TRBD1 (5 bases). The V and J ends lost 1 base and 8 bases respectively, with 29 bases between them. The germline V gene has CDR1 LGHNA and CDR2 YSLEER. CDR3 length: 19 amino acids. The CDR3 region is CASSQGYSQPRRDWDGYTF. In DNA form, the CDR3 reads TGCGCCAGCAGCCAAGGATACTCGCAGCCAAGACGTGATTGGGACGGCTACACCTTC.

The table lists this clonotype with a few counts. The chain carries TRBV2 and TRBJ2-3; tentatively, D is TRBD1 (6 bases). V was pared by 6 bases and J by 5 bases, with 15 bases between. The CDR3 spans 14 residues. The V gene's germline CDR1 is SNHLY and CDR2 FYNNEI. The CDR3 DNA sequence: TGTGCCAGCAGAGTTACAACAGGGCGAGATACGCAGTATTTT. This encodes CASRVTTGRDTQYF.

This clonotype was found a few times. The chain has TRBV20-1 and TRBJ2-5, with D unclear. Trimming took 5 bases from V and 0 from J, leaving 7 bases between them. The germline CDR1 and CDR2 sequences are DFQATT and SNEGSKA (reference sequence). The CDR3 contains 12 residues. CDR3 bases: TGCAGTGCTGGAAGGTACCAAGAGACCCAGTACTTC. This codes for CSAGRYQETQYF.

The J gene is TRBJ1-3, the V gene TRBV4-3; D is possibly TRBD1 (5 bases). CDR3 size: 15 residues. CDR1 LGHNA and CDR2 YSLEER come from the germline V gene. Trimming took 4 bases from V and 0 from J, leaving 10 bases between them. The DNA of the CDR3 is TGCGCCAGCAGCCTAATCGACAGCTCTGGAAACACCATATATTTT. Translated: CASSLIDSSGNTIYF.

This clonotype was seen many times. V usage is TRBV12-3 or TRBV12-4 and J usage is TRBJ2-1; TRBD2 might be the D (5 bases). This CDR3 is built from 16 residues. V lost 4 bases and J 0 bases, leaving 13 bases between the germline ends. The DNA for the CDR3 is TGTGCCAGCAGTTCACGGATTACTAGCTCCTACAATGAGCAGTTCTTC. Translation gives CASSSRITSSYNEQFF.

This clonotype was detected only a few times. The V call is TRBV29-1, the J call TRBJ2-7; D possibly corresponds to TRBD1 (5 bases). The ends were cut back, 4 bases at V and 3 bases at J, with 13 bases in the middle. This CDR3 contains 13 residues. The germline gives CDR1 SQVTM, CDR2 ANQGSEA. DNA for the CDR3: TGCAGCGTTGGGGGCAGGGCGCACTACGAGCAGTACTTC. Its protein is CSVGGRAHYEQYF.